These T cell receptor beta chains were read from a single sample in a study of metastatic and nonmetastatic thyroid tumors. Using MiXCR, TCRdb re-called clones from the PCR reads. The sample includes roughly 15,000 clones, roughly 12% of them seen just once. Sequencing used blood. The receptors were gathered from a female donor with papillary thyroid cancer or a benign thyroid nodule (not recorded which). Some clones in this sample may be carry-over from other donors' samples. The CDR3 runs from the conserved cysteine through the conserved F or W. Fields, in order: D gene, J gene, V gene, clone size, CDR3 protein, CDR3 DNA. A D gene is named only where the DNA matches it firmly. Clone size is stated in some rows and not others, as once, few, many or a class when expanded.

d_call: .
j_call: TRBJ1-2
v_call: TRBV11-2
clone_size: many
cdr3_aa: CASSPQSNYGYTF
cdr3_nt: TGTGCCAGCAGCCCCCAGTCTAACTATGGCTACACCTTC

d_call: .
j_call: TRBJ2-1
v_call: TRBV2
clone_size: many
cdr3_aa: CASRDRYSYNEQFF
cdr3_nt: TGTGCCAGCAGAGACAGGTACTCCTACAATGAGCAGTTCTTC

d_call: .
j_call: TRBJ2-5
v_call: TRBV9
clone_size: .
cdr3_aa: CASSLTVQGQETQYF
cdr3_nt: TGTGCCAGCAGCTTGACGGTACAGGGCCAAGAGACCCAGTACTTC

d_call: .
j_call: TRBJ2-1
v_call: TRBV6-4
clone_size: medium-sized
cdr3_aa: CASSDSSPPWVWQFF
cdr3_nt: TGTGCCAGCAGTGACTCTAGCCCCCCGTGGGTGTGGCAGTTCTTC

d_call: TRBD2
j_call: TRBJ2-7
v_call: TRBV6-1
clone_size: few
cdr3_aa: CASSMTSASYEQYF
cdr3_nt: TGTGCCAGCAGTATGACTAGCGCCTCCTACGAGCAGTACTTC

d_call: .
j_call: TRBJ1-2
v_call: TRBV28
clone_size: .
cdr3_aa: CASSFGGGYGYTF
cdr3_nt: TGTGCCAGCAGTTTTGGGGGAGGCTATGGCTACACCTTC

d_call: .
j_call: TRBJ1-6
v_call: TRBV10-3
clone_size: many
cdr3_aa: CAISVQGAGSPLHF
cdr3_nt: TGTGCCATCAGTGTTCAAGGGGCTGGGTCACCCCTCCACTTT

d_call: .
j_call: TRBJ2-5
v_call: TRBV6-1
clone_size: many
cdr3_aa: CASSREQETQYF
cdr3_nt: TGTGCCAGCAGCAGGGAACAAGAGACCCAGTACTTC

d_call: .
j_call: TRBJ2-3
v_call: TRBV6-1
clone_size: .
cdr3_aa: CASSLLMGTDTQYF
cdr3_nt: TGTGCCAGCAGTCTCCTCATGGGAACAGATACTCAGTATTTT

d_call: TRBD1
j_call: TRBJ1-6
v_call: TRBV2
clone_size: few
cdr3_aa: CARRRTGAYSPLHF
cdr3_nt: TGTGCCAGGCGCCGGACAGGGGCTTATTCACCCCTCCACTTT

d_call: .
j_call: TRBJ2-7
v_call: TRBV10-3
clone_size: few
cdr3_aa: CATQRAPSYEQYF
cdr3_nt: TGTGCCACACAGAGGGCCCCTTCCTACGAGCAGTACTTC

d_call: TRBD2
j_call: TRBJ2-5
v_call: TRBV20-1
clone_size: many
cdr3_aa: CSAGRGLAGETQYF
cdr3_nt: TGCAGTGCTGGCAGGGGACTAGCGGGAGAGACCCAGTACTTC

d_call: .
j_call: TRBJ1-4
v_call: TRBV2
clone_size: many
cdr3_aa: CASSEENTGKKLFF
cdr3_nt: TGTGCCAGCAGTGAAGAAAATACAGGGAAAAAACTGTTTTTT

d_call: .
j_call: TRBJ2-5
v_call: TRBV7-6
clone_size: .
cdr3_aa: CASSRSRGTQETQYF
cdr3_nt: TGTGCCAGCAGTCGGAGCCGGGGGACCCAAGAGACCCAGTACTTC

d_call: .
j_call: TRBJ1-6
v_call: TRBV6-1
clone_size: .
cdr3_aa: CASCRGHNSPLHF
cdr3_nt: TGTGCCAGCTGTAGGGGTCATAATTCACCCCTCCACTTT

d_call: .
j_call: TRBJ1-2
v_call: TRBV19
clone_size: many
cdr3_aa: CASSIARNNYGYTF
cdr3_nt: TGTGCCAGTAGTATAGCCAGAAACAACTATGGCTACACCTTC

d_call: TRBD2
j_call: TRBJ2-7
v_call: TRBV20-1
clone_size: many
cdr3_aa: CSASAGGLGLSYEQYF
cdr3_nt: TGCAGTGCTTCGGCGGGAGGGCTGGGGTTATCGTACGAGCAGTACTTC

d_call: .
j_call: TRBJ1-3
v_call: TRBV5-6
clone_size: many
cdr3_aa: CASSLVAGNTIYF
cdr3_nt: TGTGCCAGCAGCTTGGTCGCTGGAAACACCATATATTTT

d_call: .
j_call: TRBJ1-5
v_call: TRBV20-1
clone_size: many
cdr3_aa: CSARESFGANQPQHF
cdr3_nt: TGCAGTGCTAGAGAAAGTTTCGGGGCAAATCAGCCCCAGCATTTT

d_call: .
j_call: TRBJ1-3
v_call: TRBV5-4
clone_size: many
cdr3_aa: CASSPSSGNTIYF
cdr3_nt: TGTGCCAGCAGCCCGAGCTCTGGAAACACCATATATTTT

d_call: .
j_call: TRBJ2-1
v_call: TRBV19
clone_size: few
cdr3_aa: CASSIDSGHYNEQFF
cdr3_nt: TGTGCCAGTAGTATAGATTCGGGGCACTACAATGAGCAGTTCTTC

d_call: .
j_call: TRBJ2-3
v_call: TRBV6-4
clone_size: medium-sized
cdr3_aa: CASSAGETDTQYF
cdr3_nt: TGTGCCAGCAGTGCGGGGGAAACAGATACGCAGTATTTT

d_call: TRBD1
j_call: TRBJ1-6
v_call: TRBV4-2
clone_size: many
cdr3_aa: CASSQDRGSYSPLHF
cdr3_nt: TGTGCCAGCAGCCAAGACAGGGGGTCTTATTCACCCCTCCACTTT

d_call: .
j_call: TRBJ2-7
v_call: TRBV20-1
clone_size: .
cdr3_aa: CSASRATTATYEQYF
cdr3_nt: TGCAGTGCTAGTAGAGCAACAACAGCTACATACGAGCAGTACTTC